These 20 T cell receptor beta chains were sequenced from one sample in a study of T cells in Graves' hyperthyroidism and ophthalmopathy. Regions amplified from RNA transcripts were the TCR beta CDR3 regions. In the first-round RT-PCR of the TCR CDR3, the HTBI primer set was used. MiXCR, run by TCRdb on the multiplex PCR reads, gives a single entry per CDR3 protein. This sample has about 400,000 distinct CDR3 sequences, with around 16% found just once. The sequenced sample was blood. These receptor sequences come from a woman aged 18-29 years with Graves' hyperthyroidism.

This clonotype was recorded at least ten times. The CDR3 nucleotides read TGCAGTGCCCCCGCTAGCGGGAGGGCAGATACGCAGTATTTT. It yields the protein CSAPASGRADTQYF. This chain joins TRBV20-1 and TRBJ2-3; 12 nucleotides line up with TRBD2. Trimming cost V 6 bases and J 4 bases; bases outside gene matches: 5. The germline V gene has CDR1 DFQATT and CDR2 SNEGSKA (reference sequence). The CDR3 consists of 14 residues.

There are many counts of this clonotype. CDR3 nucleotides: TGTGCCGGGGCAGGCATACTAGACGGCGAGCAGTACTTC. Its protein is CAGAGILDGEQYF. This rearrangement joins TRBV7-8 to TRBJ2-7; D possibly uses TRBD1 or TRBD2 (5 bases each). Trimming cost V 11 bases and J 6 bases, with 20 bases left between them. The CDR3 extends over 13 amino acids. CDR1 SGHVS and CDR2 FQNEAQ come from the germline V gene.

A few counts support this clonotype. The rearrangement uses TRBV9 and TRBJ2-1; weak D call: TRBD2 (6 bases). The CDR3 totals 15 residues. CDR1 and CDR2 from the germline V gene are SGDLS and YYNGEE. Trimming removed 1 base from V and 6 bases from J, with 14 bases in between. CDR3 bases: TGTGCCAGCAGCGTACGGGGGATCTTAGTCAATGAGCAGTTCTTC. Residues: CASSVRGILVNEQFF.

This clonotype appeared many times. The V gene is TRBV13, the J gene TRBJ2-1, with 8 bases lining up with TRBD2. This CDR3 contains 14 residues. Trimming at V came to 4 bases and at J to 3 bases, leaving 2 bases not matched to a gene. Germline CDR1 reads PRHDT; CDR2 reads FYEKMQ (reference sequence). The DNA for the CDR3 is TGTGCCAGCAGCTCTAGCGGGCACTACAATGAGCAGTTCTTC. It specifies CASSSSGHYNEQFF.

There are many counts of this clonotype. The chain employs TRBV2 and TRBJ2-3, with a tentative D call TRBD2 (6 bases). Per the germline V gene, CDR1 is SNHLY and CDR2 is FYNNEI. Between the trimmed V and J ends, which lost 0 bases and 2 bases, there was a span of 9 bases. The length of the CDR3 is 15 residues. CDR3 coding DNA: TGTGCCAGCAGTGAAGCACTAGCAGACACAGATACGCAGTATTTT. Protein product: CASSEALADTDTQYF.

This clonotype was detected ten times or more. This sequence joins TRBV28 and TRBJ2-5, with 12 bases lining up with TRBD1. Germline trimming cut 1 base from V and 11 bases from J; bases unmatched to any gene: 11. The germline CDR1 and CDR2 sequences are MDHEN and SYDVKM. The CDR3 length is 16 residues. CDR3 in amino acids: CASSLLAGQGAPQQYF. For the CDR3, the DNA is TGTGCCAGCAGTTTATTGGCGGGACAGGGGGCCCCCCAACAGTACTTC.

Only a few counts were recorded for this clonotype. The CDR3 spells CAISESRASPDTQYF. The DNA for the CDR3 is TGTGCCATCAGTGAGTCAAGGGCCAGTCCAGATACGCAGTATTTT. V and J are TRBV10-3 and TRBJ2-3; no definite D call. Trimming took 0 bases from V and 4 from J, leaving 11 bases between them. In germline, CDR1 is ENHRY, CDR2 SYGVKD. The CDR3 sequence is 15 residues long.

This clonotype was seen only a few times. One end of the junction varies from germline; a read error may be responsible. The V call is TRBV12-5, the J call TRBJ2-1; TRBD2 matches 9 bases. The CDR3 contains 17 residues. Germline CDR1 LGHNT, CDR2 FRNRAP. In DNA form, the CDR3 reads TGTACTAGTGGTACGGGACTAGCAGGAGGGCCGGATAATGAGCAGTTCTTC. It is translated as CTSGTGLAGGPDNEQFF.

This clonotype was seen ten or more times. This chain uses TRBV6-1 with TRBJ2-5; TRBD2 is a possible D gene (5 bases). Germline V gene lookup returns CDR1 MNHNS and CDR2 SASEGT. The CDR3 spans 11 residues. Trimming cost V 6 bases and J 5 bases, with 7 bases left between them. The CDR3 is CASSRGETQYF. Written as DNA, the CDR3 is TGTGCCAGCAGCCGCGGGGAGACCCAGTACTTC.

This clonotype was seen at least ten times. V usage is TRBV30 and J usage is TRBJ2-2, with 7 nucleotides matching TRBD2. J lost 4 bases, V lost 3 bases, and 5 bases had no gene match. There are 14 residues in the CDR3. The V gene's germline CDR1 is GTSNPN and CDR2 SVGIG (reference sequence). CDR3: CAWRGGIITGELFF. The CDR3 DNA sequence: TGTGCCTGGAGGGGGGGGATCATCACCGGGGAGCTGTTTTTT. The entire variable domain, with the rest obtained from reference TRBV30 and TRBJ2-2, is as follows: SQTIHQWPATLVQPVGSPLSLECTVEGTSNPNLYWYRQAAGRGLQLLFYSVGIGQISSEVPQNLSASRPQDRQFILSSKKLLLSDSGFYLCAWRGGIITGELFFGEGSRLTVL.

The chain joins TRBV6-5 to TRBJ2-2, with D unclear. Trimming pared 0 bases from V and 3 bases from J, leaving 11 bases between. The germline V gene has CDR1 MNHEY and CDR2 SVGAGI. The CDR3 sequence is 16 residues long. CDR3 coding DNA: TGTGCCAGCAGTTACTCGCCCGACGGGTACACCGGGGAGCTGTTTTTT. Translation gives CASSYSPDGYTGELFF.

The rearrangement joins TRBV3-1 to TRBJ2-1; 8 bases are shared with TRBD2. The V and J ends lost 1 base and 9 bases, in that order; junction bases with no gene match: 2. Germline loops: CDR1 LGHDT, CDR2 YNNKEL (reference sequence). The CDR3 loop spans 13 amino acids. CDR3 in amino acids: CASSQVRGGEQFF. Written as DNA, the CDR3 is TGTGCCAGCAGCCAAGTTCGGGGGGGTGAGCAGTTCTTC.

This clonotype was recorded at least ten times. The chain has TRBV2 and TRBJ2-2; 11 nucleotides line up with TRBD2. Trimming cost V 5 bases and J 7 bases; bases outside gene matches: 12. CDR1 is SNHLY and CDR2 is FYNNEI in the germline V gene. The CDR3 consists of 17 residues. The CDR3 loop is CASSRLAGSPKGGELFF. CDR3 nucleotides: TGTGCCAGCAGTAGACTAGCGGGATCGCCAAAGGGCGGGGAGCTGTTTTTT.

The genes are TRBV6-1 and TRBJ1-6, with a tentative D call TRBD1 (5 bases). Trimming pared 11 bases from V and 0 bases from J, leaving 23 bases between. Germline lookup yields CDR1 MNHNS and CDR2 SASEGT. The CDR3 runs to 18 residues. In DNA, the CDR3 is TGTGCCTCAGGCGATACTGGGGCTCGAAGCTCCTATAATTCACCCCTCCACTTT. Its protein product is CASGDTGARSSYNSPLHF.

This clonotype was detected ten times or more. The V gene is TRBV9, the J gene TRBJ2-3; 10 bases agree with TRBD2. The CDR3 totals 15 residues. CDR1 is SGDLS, CDR2 YYNGEE, per germline. V trimming: 3 bases; J trimming: 2 bases; junction bases outside the gene matches: 3. The CDR3 sequence: CASSASGRVTDTQYF. DNA of the CDR3: TGTGCCAGCAGCGCCAGCGGGAGGGTCACAGATACGCAGTATTTT. The variable domain in full, completed from reference TRBV9 and TRBJ2-3, reads DSGVTQTPKHLITATGQRVTLRCSPRSGDLSVYWYQQSLDQGLQFLIQYYNGEERAKGNILERFSAQQFPDLHSELNLSSLELGDSALYFCASSASGRVTDTQYFGPGTRLTVL.

This clonotype was detected ten times or more. The J gene is TRBJ1-1, the V gene TRBV5-1; D remains unclear. The V gene's germline CDR1 is SGHRS and CDR2 YFSETQ. Trimming took 1 base from V and 2 from J, leaving 9 bases between them. The CDR3 loop spans 14 amino acids. The CDR3 DNA follows: TGCGCCAGCAGCTTGTTGTGGAGTAACACTGAAGCTTTCTTT. Translated: CASSLLWSNTEAFF.

Many counts were recorded for this clonotype. The rearrangement uses TRBV11-2 and TRBJ2-5; a possible D gene is TRBD2 (6 bases). Trimming removed 7 bases at V and 5 bases at J, with 17 bases between. This CDR3 comprises 14 residues. Germline V gene lookup returns CDR1 SGHAT and CDR2 FQNNGV. In DNA form, the CDR3 reads TGTGCCAGCAACCTTTTAGCAGGGAGGGAGACCCAGTACTTC. Translation gives CASNLLAGRETQYF.

This clonotype was seen more than once but under ten times. Relative to the germline gene, one junction end is altered; a read error may explain this. This rearrangement joins TRBV12-3 or TRBV12-4 to TRBJ1-3; unclear D gene. The CDR3 runs to 15 residues. As DNA, the CDR3 is TGTGCCAGCAGTTTGGTCCCGCGGGCTGGAAACGCCATATATTTT. Its translation: CASSLVPRAGNAIYF.

This clonotype was seen many times. The chain combines TRBV11-2 with TRBJ2-5; possible D gene TRBD2, 5 bases. Trimming removed 3 bases at V and 5 bases at J, with 10 bases between. The CDR3 spans 13 residues. CDR1 is SGHAT, CDR2 FQNNGV, per germline. The CDR3 DNA follows: TGTGCCAGCAGCTTTGGTAGCGTGGAGACCCAGTACTTC. The encoded protein is CASSFGSVETQYF.

The chain has TRBV5-6 and TRBJ2-1; TRBD2 might be the D (5 bases). Germline CDR1 and CDR2: SGHDT and YYEEEE. V dropped 0 bases and J dropped 11 bases, with 12 bases sitting between them. The CDR3 has 13 residues. The CDR3, as DNA: TGTGCCAGCAGCTTGGGCGCTAGCCCCCAGCAGTTCTTC. Protein product: CASSLGASPQQFF.